This T cell receptor beta chain was identified during a study of T cell changes during pregnancy in multiple sclerosis. CDR3 length equals 15 residues. The J segment lost 4 bases and the V segment lost 5 bases, leaving 8 bases of the junction unmatched. Germline-derived CDR1 and CDR2 are SGHRS and YFSETQ. Libraries were prepared by immunoSEQ multiplex PCR; TCRdb keeps only in-frame clonotypes and omits some of them. The table includes roughly 110,000 clones, 85% to 95% detected once. The sequence was collected from a female donor with multiple sclerosis, enrolled in a pregnancy study. Specimen: peripheral blood, collected after pregnancy. The rearrangement links TRBV5-1 to TRBJ2-5; 10 bases are a match to TRBD2. CDR3 bases: TGCGCCAGCAGAGGAAGCGGGGGGGCACGAGAGACCCAGTACTTC. Its protein product is CASRGSGGARETQYF.